This T cell receptor beta chain was captured by sequencing in a study of blood T cell repertoires in COVID-19. Profiled with immunoSEQ multiplex PCR; TCRdb holds only in-frame clones, not every one. The table has under 200,000 clones, approximately 80% seen once; the top ten hold about 5.5%. The CDR3 is 17 residues long. V gave up 3 bases and J gave up 3 bases; unmatched junction bases: 8. Germline V gene lookup returns CDR1 MNHEY and CDR2 SMNVEV (reference sequence). The material sequenced was PBMCs or T cells enriched from blood (not recorded which). V is TRBV27 and J is TRBJ2-2; 9 bases are a match to TRBD2. This receptor was identified in a woman aged 60-70 years with acute COVID-19. DNA for the CDR3: TGTGCCAGCAGTTTGGGAGCGGGGGGCCTTTACACCGGGGAGCTGTTTTTT. Amino acid sequence: CASSLGAGGLYTGELFF.